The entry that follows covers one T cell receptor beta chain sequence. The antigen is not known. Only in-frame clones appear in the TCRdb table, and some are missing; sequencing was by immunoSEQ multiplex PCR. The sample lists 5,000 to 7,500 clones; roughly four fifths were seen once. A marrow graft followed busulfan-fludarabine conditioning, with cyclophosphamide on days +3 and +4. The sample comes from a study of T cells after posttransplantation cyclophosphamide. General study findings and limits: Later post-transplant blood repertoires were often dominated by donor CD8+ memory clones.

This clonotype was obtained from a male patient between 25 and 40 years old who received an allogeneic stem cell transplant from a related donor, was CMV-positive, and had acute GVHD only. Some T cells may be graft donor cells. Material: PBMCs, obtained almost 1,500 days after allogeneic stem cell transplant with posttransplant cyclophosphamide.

The CDR3 here is CASSQAAGANYGYTF. In nucleotides, the CDR3 is TGCGCCAGCAGCCAAGCTGCAGGGGCCAACTATGGCTACACCTTC. The chain carries TRBV4-3 and TRBJ1-2; TRBD1 might be the D (6 bases). This CDR3 is built from 15 residues. The V gene's germline CDR1 is LGHNA and CDR2 YSLEER. The V and J ends lost 1 base and 2 bases respectively, with 11 bases between them.